This entry concerns a single T cell receptor (beta chain). Its specificity is unknown. This specimen belongs to a study of T cell responses to AZD1222 COVID-19 vaccine. General study results and limits: Recipients of AZD1222 seropositive at baseline numbered only 6 or 7. Unmutated variant regions are reportedly targeted by nearly half of spike-specific TCRs. Vaccine-related CD4 TCRs covered spike, predominating at 160-218 and 743-854.

Clones were sequenced by immunoSEQ multiplex PCR, and TCRdb holds only the in-frame ones, with some missing. The repertoire holds around 140,000 clones, with over 90% as singletons. Germline values: CDR1 MNHEY, CDR2 SVGAGI. With V trimmed by 6 bases and J by 5 bases, 6 bases remained unmatched. This CDR3 has 13 amino acids. This material consisted of peripheral blood, taken on day 0 of AZD1222 vaccination. V is TRBV6-5 and J is TRBJ2-7, with 8 bases matching TRBD1. This sequence was found in an adult in good health. CDR3 DNA: TGTGCCAGCAGCCTGACAGGGGAGGACGAGCAGTACTTC. Protein product: CASSLTGEDEQYF.